Listed below are T cell receptor beta chains from one sample, sequenced in a study of blood T cell repertoires in COVID-19. Here immunoSEQ multiplex PCR was the method, and the copy in TCRdb shows in-frame clones only, minus some. In the table there are 250,000 or so clones, around nine tenths of which are singletons. Source material: peripheral blood. Source of these receptors: a man in his forties or fifties with active or convalescent COVID-19. CDR3s include the opening cysteine and the closing phenylalanine or tryptophan. Fields, in order: V gene, CDR3 protein.

TRBV25-1	CASSDRLAGEADIQYF
TRBV2	CASSENSGIYNEQFF
TRBV28	CATVTGGYQPQHF
TRBV4-2	CASSQGGQGTDTQYF
TRBV5-6	CASSLGRVRRTGELFF
TRBV6-6	CASAPGQGDSPLHF
TRBV6-1	CASSELAIAGVYEQYF
TRBV5-1	CASGAGTFADTQYF
TRBV24-1	CATSDATGRTDTQYF
TRBV6-1	CASNERRGLPDTQYF
TRBV5-1	CASSFAGTTEAFF
TRBV3-1/TRBV3-2	CASSPQPDRGGYTF
TRBV29-1	CSVEDLLWNEQFF
TRBV2	CASSEGLGQGNTEAFF
TRBV4-2	CASSQDPTGGGGGEKLFF
TRBV2	CASSVGQGIRGYTF
TRBV4-1	CASSQDPGGNYEQYF
TRBV5-6	CASSLKTRMETQYF
TRBV7-3	CASSPWGGVQETQYF
TRBV28	CASKRRAPSQPQHF
TRBV24-1	CATSDRTADNYGYTF
TRBV7-9	CASSPSGTGNEKLFF
TRBV15	CATSSQGGGEQYF
TRBV12-3/TRBV12-4	CASSFLSPFGYTF
TRBV7-9	CASIAGRVTGELFF
TRBV27	CASSSRGAIQPQHF
TRBV4-1	CASSQPTGGPQKLHF
TRBV12-5	CASGYRTYDGYTF
TRBV5-4	CASSLRFSYEQYF
TRBV9	CASSVEAGAAYEQYF
TRBV14	CASSLDGGGAYEQYF
TRBV6-5	CASSLSTGKPYEQYF
TRBV19	CASSTSASTDTQYF
TRBV28	CASSQDRTYEQYF
TRBV28	CASSSQGIATNEKLFF
TRBV13	CASSLGLAGYSYNEQFF
TRBV30	CAWRLWTGSRTEAFF
TRBV5-6	CASSSGLAAYEQYF
TRBV24-1	CATRGQGPEAFF
TRBV5-5	CASSLAASRTYEQYF
TRBV28	CASSLPTGGVSPLHF
TRBV19	CASSTPGTGQNEQFF
TRBV5-1	CASSVSSSGGGTDTQYF
TRBV7-9	CASSLAGGENTEAFF
TRBV24-1	CATMGHPTGELFF
TRBV3-1/TRBV3-2	CASSQEVRGIRNTEAFF
TRBV2	CASTRDRAGSPLHF
TRBV3-1/TRBV3-2	CASSQRSLASGNTIYF
TRBV10-3	CAIRVAGGNEQFF
TRBV5-4	CASIQNTEAFF
TRBV5-4	CASSWSGRGRGISPLHF
TRBV18	CASSPLARDNYNEQFF
TRBV28	CASSLSRWDQPQHF